The rows below give T cell receptor beta chains drawn from one sample of a study of monozygotic twins with inflammatory bowel disease. TCRdb reprocessed the 5' RACE reads, keeping one entry per CDR3 protein, no DNA. This sample's table has 150,000 to 200,000 distinct CDR3 sequences. The material sequenced was blood. The receptors here all came from a human donor with ulcerative colitis or Crohn's disease, or a healthy co-twin of an affected twin (not recorded which). Both conserved end residues are part of each CDR3.

TRBV12-3/TRBV12-4,TRBJ2-7,CASRGQWYEQYF
TRBV3-1,TRBJ1-3,CASSQEGLKGNTIYF
TRBV20-1,TRBJ1-6,CSARTGEGAPLHF
TRBV30,TRBJ2-7,CAWTSGTGVYEQYF
TRBV5-1,TRBJ1-2,CASTREGVSGYTF
TRBV6-5,TRBJ2-7,CASRGSTSGRSYEQYF
TRBV5-1,TRBJ2-7,CASKGGQGPYEQYF
TRBV18,TRBJ2-1,CASSPRQAGGENNEQFF
TRBV6-5,TRBJ2-3,CASSNPLQGASDTQYF
TRBV12-1,TRBJ2-7,CASSLAPGTDFYEQYF
TRBV20-1,TRBJ1-4,CSANTGNFNEKLFF
TRBV15,TRBJ2-7,CATSREPGGVYEQYF
TRBV20-1,TRBJ2-3,CSAGGGFTDTQYF